This T cell receptor (beta chain) was found in a study of T cells in Graves' hyperthyroidism and ophthalmopathy (dated by TCRdb to between 2017 and 2020). As for the study more broadly: Peripheral blood was collected at initial diagnosis, before any treatment. To identify TCR V-J signatures that set the groups apart, the researchers used a discovery cohort of more than 95 patients, made up of 40 to 45 with Graves' ophthalmopathy and 57 with stable Graves' hyperthyroidism. Whether ophthalmopathy could be predicted prospectively was tested in an independent validation cohort made up of approximately 19 hyperthyroidism patients plus 17 patients who later progressed to ophthalmopathy. For training and testing, the 80 to 100 patients in the discovery cohort were randomly divided in a 7:3 ratio. The study also compared thyroid tissue and blood T-cell repertoires from a handful of Graves' hyperthyroidism patients. After blood sampling, hyperthyroidism patients were treated with methimazole at a starting dose of 30 mg daily, and ophthalmopathy patients were treated with high-dose intravenous methylprednisolone. The paper reports TCR Vbeta CDR3 sequencing of over 130 peripheral blood samples: under 45 ophthalmopathy, some 80 hyperthyroidism and some 17 progressor patients. Here is what the overall study found, with its caveats: Most expanded thyroid clonotypes (frequency above 0.001) were also found in blood, which suggests that blood repertoires may mirror thyroid immune responses. Sample size was not statistically predetermined, and investigators were not blinded to group allocation. In validation, the model predicted progression to ophthalmopathy with 55% to 71% sensitivity and roughly 75% specificity, a median of about six months before onset. Ophthalmopathy was separated from stable hyperthyroidism by a 13 V-J signature model, with approximately 85% sensitivity and roughly 84% specificity obtained in cross-validation and 80%/75% obtained in testing.

This clonotype has at least ten counts. No cognate antigen has been identified for it. No qualities accompany the bases; no much larger clone lies one base away. The CDR3 runs 15 residues from the cysteine to the phenylalanine. The retained sequence is limited to the CDR3, 45 bases, with the frame set at the first base. Deletion took 2 bases off V and 5 bases off J, with a span of 18 bases between the germline ends. CDR1 and CDR2 are drawn from the germline V gene: SQVTM, ANQGSEA. A patient counted as having stable Graves' hyperthyroidism if no progression to ophthalmopathy occurred over 18 months of follow-up. Hyperthyroidism patients were newly diagnosed, with disease duration under 2 months, and aged 18 to 65 years. Exclusion was applied to patients with uncontrolled infections, other autoimmune diseases, pregnancy or lactation. Clinical symptoms, serum thyroxine and TRAb, thyroid ultrasound, and orbital computed tomography formed the basis for the diagnoses. PBMCs were isolated from about 9.1 ml of fresh peripheral blood by Ficoll-Paque density gradient centrifugation. Total RNA was extracted with Trizol reagent, and quality was checked on an Agilent 2100 Bioanalyzer.

TCR beta CDR3 regions were amplified from RNA transcripts. For the first round of RT-PCR on the TCR CDR3, the HTBI primer set was used together with the Qiagen OneStep RT-PCR kit. A second multiplex PCR round built the libraries, followed by size selection and purification. The libraries were sequenced on an Illumina HiSeq2000 using paired-end 100 bp reads. As for the authors' bioinformatics: Raw data were processed with SOAPnuke, discarding reads with adapters, uncalled bases, mean Phred below 15, or no exact constant-primer or identifier match. COPE v1.2.5 was used to merge the high-quality paired reads, and each unique nucleotide sequence was defined as a clonotype. Clonotypes were aligned to IMGT TRBV, TRBD and TRBJ reference segments using MiTCR v1.1. Analysis was restricted to V-J combinations with a frequency above 0.0001, which covered about 99% of repertoires. The TCS score was defined as the ratio of F50 (clonal expansion) to E x V (chaos), calculated using BLOSUM62-based TCRdist between CDR3 peptides within each V-J. Welch's t-statistics and random forest reduced roughly 500 V-J features to some 14, which were used in a naive Bayes classifier (R e1071). Thyroid-blood repertoire similarity was quantified with the Morisita-Horn index. TCRdb handled the public reads itself, with Q25 trimming in fastp and clone calling in MiXCR, and kept productive beta chains. Entries are consolidated by CDR3 protein sequence, retaining the most common genes and DNA. The V and J calls and clone size are TCRdb's, not the authors'. Here the sample has hundreds of thousands of distinct CDR3 sequences; 35% to 40% occur a single time. The top ten clonotypes cover about 8.9% of the sample.

The receptor chain draws on TRBV29-1 and TRBJ2-5; TRBD1 might be the D gene, on 6 matching bases. Input material: blood. The clonotype originates from a man between 18 and 29 years old with Graves' hyperthyroidism. The DNA is as follows: TGCAGCGTTGAAAGGACAGAATTATCGGTGGAGACCCAGTACTTC. Translation gives CSVERTELSVETQYF.